This entry lists 16 T cell receptor beta chains sequenced from one sample in a study of blood T cell repertoires in COVID-19 (dated by TCRdb to between 2020 and 2021). Preparation of the library involved the immunoSEQ multiplex PCR assay. TCRdb provides this immuneACCESS table in a form limited to in-frame rearrangements. Some clones are lacking; in checked studies, under half of them reflect an unresolved V gene, and why the rest are absent is not known. Here the sample has fewer than 50,000 clones; around 81% occur a single time. 30% to 45% of the sample rests with the top ten. Sequencing input: peripheral blood. The receptor source for this set is a man between 35 and 55 years old with active or convalescent COVID-19.

The chain is built from TRBV24-1 and TRBJ2-7; D perhaps matches TRBD2 (5 bases). V lost 9 bases to trimming and J lost 6 bases, with 14 bases between them. Germline V gene lookup returns CDR1 KGHDR and CDR2 SFDVKD. CDR3 size: 12 residues. The CDR3 here is CATDAGGPEQYF. CDR3 sequence (DNA): TGTGCCACCGACGCCGGCGGGCCCGAGCAGTACTTC.

The rearrangement uses TRBV7-2 and TRBJ2-7; unclear D gene. The CDR3 spans 14 residues. Germline CDR1 reads SGHTA; CDR2 reads FQGNSA. V dropped 5 bases and J dropped 0 bases, with 11 bases sitting between them. The CDR3 loop reads CASSPGRHSYEQYF. DNA for the CDR3: TGTGCCAGCAGCCCCGGTCGTCACTCCTACGAGCAGTACTTC.

This clone was picked up a small number of times. The V call is TRBV5-6, the J call TRBJ1-1; 7 bases are shared with TRBD1. V lost 3 bases, J lost 2 bases, and 7 bases stayed unmatched. This CDR3 region has 15 residues. In germline, CDR1 is SGHDT, CDR2 YYEEEE. The CDR3 sequence is CASSSNRGGNTEAFF. DNA for the CDR3: TGTGCCAGCAGCTCAAACAGGGGCGGAAACACTGAAGCTTTCTTT.

The chain has TRBV6-4 and TRBJ2-1, with a possible D match to TRBD2 (5 bases). Germline assignment: CDR1 MRHNA and CDR2 SNTAGT. Trimming left V 0 bases short and J 7 bases short, with 10 bases between. The length of the CDR3 is 14 residues. The CDR3 DNA follows: TGTGCCAGCAGTGACTCAGGTCGGGGTAATGAGCAGTTCTTC. Translated, it gives CASSDSGRGNEQFF.

This rearrangement joins TRBV19 to TRBJ1-1; D might be TRBD1 (6 bases). The germline V gene has CDR1 LNHDA and CDR2 SQIVND (reference sequence). This CDR3 comprises 14 residues. Trimming took 8 bases from V and 4 from J, leaving 17 bases between them. The CDR3 here is CASYRDPRGTEAFF. The CDR3 nucleotides are TGTGCCAGTTACAGGGACCCAAGAGGCACTGAAGCTTTCTTT.

The chain recombines TRBV3-1 (or the pseudogene TRBV3-2) with TRBJ2-3, with 12 positions matching TRBD1. V lost 4 bases to trimming and J lost 5 bases; unmatched junction nucleotides: 4. Germline CDR1 reads LGHDT; CDR2 reads YNNKEL (reference sequence). The CDR3 is 15 residues long. The CDR3 bases are TGTGCCAGCAGCCCGGGACAGGGGGCGGGAGATACGCAGTATTTT. Encoded protein: CASSPGQGAGDTQYF.

J is TRBJ1-1 and V is TRBV28; no clear D gene. CDR1 and CDR2 from the germline V gene are MDHEN and SYDVKM. With 1 base removed from V and 1 base from J, the gap between germline ends came to 16 bases. The CDR3 extends over 17 amino acids. CDR3 in amino acids: CASSLYPGQAGNTEAFF. CDR3 nucleotide sequence: TGTGCCAGCAGTTTATATCCCGGTCAAGCCGGGAACACTGAAGCTTTCTTT.

The V gene is TRBV7-9, the J gene TRBJ2-5, with TRBD2 as a possible D gene (6 bases). The germline V gene has CDR1 SEHNR and CDR2 FQNEAQ (reference sequence). The CDR3 is 19 amino acids. V lost 1 base and J lost 2, with 23 bases in between. The CDR3 DNA reads TGTGCCAGCAGCTTAGATCATCTTAGGAAGCGGGTGGTGCAAGAGACCCAGTACTTC. Translation gives CASSLDHLRKRVVQETQYF.

The chain recombines TRBV6-5 with TRBJ2-3, with 14 bases aligning to TRBD2. The CDR3 covers 16 residues. Germline lookup yields CDR1 MNHEY and CDR2 SVGAGI. V shed 4 bases, J shed 1 base, and the junction held 1 base outside the gene matches. The chain's CDR3 is CASSWGLAGGTDTQYF. The CDR3 nucleotides read TGTGCCAGCAGTTGGGGACTAGCGGGGGGCACAGATACGCAGTATTTT.

This clone has only a few counts. In DNA form, the CDR3 reads TGTGCCAGCAGTCCCGCGGGTAACACTGAAGCTTTCTTT. It encodes CASSPAGNTEAFF. The chain links TRBV12-3 or TRBV12-4 to TRBJ1-1, with D unresolved. The V gene lost 5 bases and the J gene lost 2 bases, with 9 bases spanning the gap. This CDR3 comprises 13 residues.

The chain carries TRBV6-1 and TRBJ1-2; 7 nucleotides line up with TRBD1. This CDR3 comprises 13 residues. The junction had 5 bases not matched to a gene; V was cut back by 1 base and J by 9 bases. Germline values: CDR1 MNHNS, CDR2 SASEGT. The CDR3 nucleotides are TGTGCCAGCAGTGAAGGACAGGGTAGTAGCTACACCTTC. It is translated as CASSEGQGSSYTF.

V is TRBV24-1 and J is TRBJ1-1; TRBD1 is a possible D gene (5 bases). Trimming removed 9 bases from V and 5 bases from J, with 15 bases in between. This CDR3 spans 13 amino acids. Germline assignment: CDR1 KGHDR and CDR2 SFDVKD. The CDR3 DNA reads TGTGCCACCGGGGGGGTAGGGAATACTGAAGCTTTCTTT. As protein: CATGGVGNTEAFF.

The chain recombines TRBV2 with TRBJ2-3; 11 nucleotides line up with TRBD2. J lost 4 bases, V lost 7 bases, and 7 bases had no gene match. The CDR3 sequence is 15 residues long. Germline V CDR1 and CDR2: SNHLY, FYNNEI. CDR3 DNA: TGTGCCAGCAAGATAGCGGGGGGGGGACCAGATACGCAGTATTTT. Translated: CASKIAGGGPDTQYF.

The rearrangement joins TRBV6-5 to TRBJ2-7, with 10 bases that match TRBD2. After removal of 7 bases from V and 5 bases from J, the junction contained 8 bases not matched to a gene. Germline V gives CDR1 MNHEY, CDR2 SVGAGI. This CDR3 spans 14 amino acids. CDR3: CASIPSGRGHEQYF. CDR3 nucleotides: TGTGCCAGCATTCCAAGCGGGAGGGGGCACGAGCAGTACTTC.

This rearrangement joins TRBV19 to TRBJ2-7, with D perhaps TRBD1 (6 bases). V lost 7 bases and J lost 1, with 11 bases in between. From germline, CDR1 is LNHDA and CDR2 SQIVND (reference sequence). The CDR3 extends over 13 amino acids. The CDR3 protein is CASTPQGSYEQYF. CDR3 in DNA: TGTGCCAGTACCCCACAGGGATCCTACGAGCAGTACTTC.

As for this clone: One junction end does not reproduce the germline sequence, and a read error may be involved. The chain's CDR3 is CASSRDYHEQFF. The CDR3 region has the DNA TGTGCCAGCAGCCGAGACTACCATGAGCAGTTCTTC. The chain is built from TRBV5-4 and TRBJ2-1, with a tentative D call TRBD2 (5 bases). The germline V gene has CDR1 SGHNT and CDR2 YYREEE (reference sequence). CDR3 length equals 12 residues.